The rows below give T cell receptor beta chains drawn from one sample of a study of shared clonotypes between healthy human individuals. Generated by immunoSEQ multiplex PCR, the TCRdb table keeps only in-frame clones and is missing some. This sample has approximately 720,000 clones; approximately 90% occur once, and the top ten carry 24%. The sequenced material came from naive CD8+ T cells sorted from blood. These receptors came from a man in his thirties or forties in good health. CDR3s include the opening cysteine and the closing phenylalanine or tryptophan. The order of the fields is CDR3 length, D gene, V gene, clone size, J gene, CDR3 DNA, CDR3 protein. A D gene is named only where the DNA matches it firmly. Clone size is stated in some rows and not others, as once, few, many or a class when expanded.

>15|-|TRBV7-8|-|TRBJ1-1
TGTGCCAGCAGCAAAGTCAGGGGCATGAACACTGAAGCTTTCTTT
CASSKVRGMNTEAFF
>15|-|TRBV21-1|-|TRBJ2-7
TGTGCCAGCAGCGGGGGGGGCGAACCATTCTACGAGCAGTACTTC
CASSGGGEPFYEQYF
>13|-|TRBV29-1|-|TRBJ1-3
TGCAGCGCACACGGGACTGTTGGAAACACCATATATTTT
CSAHGTVGNTIYF
>13|-|TRBV7-2|-|TRBJ2-1
TGTGCCAGCAGCACGCCCCCTTGGGATGAGCAGTTCTTC
CASSTPPWDEQFF
>15|-|TRBV7-2|-|TRBJ2-3
TGTGCCAGCAGCTTAGGCCTGCTTAGCACAGATACGCAGTATTTT
CASSLGLLSTDTQYF
>14|TRBD2|TRBV10-2|-|TRBJ2-1
TGCGCCAGCTTGACTAGCGGGAGAGGATATGAGCAGTTCTTC
CASLTSGRGYEQFF
>12|-|TRBV10-3|-|TRBJ2-7
TGTGCCATCAGTGAGCTCTCCTACGAGCAGTACTTC
CAISELSYEQYF
>15|-|TRBV11-2|-|TRBJ1-5
TGTGCCAGCAGCGGGGACGGAGGCCTCAATCAGCCCCAGCATTTT
CASSGDGGLNQPQHF
>15|TRBD2|TRBV7-9|-|TRBJ2-1
TGTGCCAGCAGCTTACCGGGACTAGCCTCGAATGAGCAGTTCTTC
CASSLPGLASNEQFF
>15|TRBD2|TRBV7-9|-|TRBJ2-7
TGTGCCAGCAGCCCTAGCGGGCTACCTACCTACGAGCAGTACTTC
CASSPSGLPTYEQYF
>15|TRBD1|TRBV7-9|-|TRBJ2-7
TGTGCCAGCAGCTCGACGGACAGGGCAGTCCACGAGCAGTACTTC
CASSSTDRAVHEQYF
>13|TRBD1|TRBV27|-|TRBJ2-2
TGTGCCAGCAGTTCCTGGACAGGCGGGGAGCTGTTTTTT
CASSSWTGGELFF
>14|TRBD1|TRBV28|-|TRBJ2-7
TGTGCCAGCAGATCGGGACAGGCCCTCACTATGCAGTACTTC
CASRSGQALTMQYF
>16|-|TRBV7-9|-|TRBJ1-1
TGTGCCAGCAGCCCGTTACCAAGTACAGCGAACACTGAAGCTTTCTTT
CASSPLPSTANTEAFF
>15|TRBD1|TRBV5-1|once|TRBJ2-3
TGCGCCAGCAGCACTACCGGGACAGGGATCTATACGCAGTATTTT
CASSTTGTGIYTQYF
>13|-|TRBV9|-|TRBJ2-7
TGTGCCAGCAGCGTAGGAAGCTCCTACGAGCAGTACTTC
CASSVGSSYEQYF
>13|TRBD2|TRBV19|-|TRBJ2-7
TGTGCCAGTAGTGCAACTAGCGGCAGCGAGCAGTACTTC
CASSATSGSEQYF
>14|TRBD2|TRBV13|-|TRBJ2-7
TGTGCCAGCAGCACGGGACTAGCGGGAGACGAGCAGTACTTC
CASSTGLAGDEQYF
>14|-|TRBV11-2|-|TRBJ1-1
TGTGCCAGCAGCTTAGCCCCAAGGAACACTGAAGCTTTCTTT
CASSLAPRNTEAFF
>12|TRBD1|TRBV4-1|-|TRBJ2-1
TGCGCCACTCGGGACAGGGAAAGTGAGCAGTTCTTC
CATRDRESEQFF
>14|-|TRBV6-6|-|TRBJ2-5
TGTGCCAGCAGTTACTCTCTGCCGGTGGAGACCCAGTACTTC
CASSYSLPVETQYF
>16|TRBD1|TRBV9|once|TRBJ1-1
TGTGCCAGTGAACCCGGGACAGGGGCGACCAACGCTGAAGCTTTCTTT
CASEPGTGATNAEAFF
>17|-|TRBV2|-|TRBJ2-3
TGTGCCAGCAGTGAAGTGTGGCGGACCGTATTCGCAGATACGCAGTATTTT
CASSEVWRTVFADTQYF
>16|-|TRBV7-3|-|TRBJ2-3
TGTGCCAGCAGCTTAACGGGGGGATCAGGCGGAGATACGCAGTATTTT
CASSLTGGSGGDTQYF
>13|-|TRBV7-8|-|TRBJ2-2
TGTGCCAGCAGCCTACAGTTCACCGGGGAGCTGTTTTTT
CASSLQFTGELFF
>14|TRBD1|TRBV5-6|once|TRBJ1-2
TGTGCCAGCAGCTTGGGACAGGGCTACTATGGCTACACCTTC
CASSLGQGYYGYTF
>14|-|TRBV6-5|-|TRBJ2-4
TGTGCCAGCAGTTACTCTGGGGGGTCGAACATTCAGTACTTC
CASSYSGGSNIQYF
>15|TRBD1|TRBV4-1|few|TRBJ1-2
TGCGCCAGCAGCCAAGCGGACAGGGTACACTATGGCTACACCTTC
CASSQADRVHYGYTF
>14|-|TRBV28|once|TRBJ1-1
TGTGCCAGCAGTTTGGTCCAACTCAACACTGAAGCTTTCTTT
CASSLVQLNTEAFF
>13|-|TRBV5-4|-|TRBJ2-5
TGTGCCAGCAGCTTGGCCGCGGAAGAGACCCAGTACTTC
CASSLAAEETQYF
>19|-|TRBV7-3|-|TRBJ2-2
TGTGCCAGCAGCTACTCCGGGACACACCATTTATCGAACACCGGGGAGCTGTTTTTT
CASSYSGTHHLSNTGELFF
>15|TRBD2|TRBV27|once|TRBJ2-7
TGTGCCAGCAGTTTCTCGCGCCTTCGGGGGGACGAGCAGTACTTC
CASSFSRLRGDEQYF
>16|TRBD2|TRBV29-1|-|TRBJ2-7
TGCAGCGTTGCTGGGGCTAGCGGGAGGGCCGAAATATGGCAGTACTTC
CSVAGASGRAEIWQYF
>14|TRBD2|TRBV30|-|TRBJ2-7
TGTGCCTGGAGCGCGGGAGGGCCCTCCTACGAGCAGTACTTC
CAWSAGGPSYEQYF
>14|-|TRBV5-1|-|TRBJ1-1
TGCGCCAGCAGCTTGTGGGCGGTGAACACTGAAGCTTTCTTT
CASSLWAVNTEAFF
>15|-|TRBV4-3|-|TRBJ2-3
TGCGCCAGCAGCCAAGCTGTCTGGGTGGAAGATACGCAGTATTTT
CASSQAVWVEDTQYF
>21|TRBD2|TRBV7-8|-|TRBJ2-3
TGTGCCAGCAGCTTACCTTCGGTAGGACTAGCGGGAGAGTTTTTCACAGATACGCAGTATTTT
CASSLPSVGLAGEFFTDTQYF
>14|-|TRBV2|-|TRBJ1-1
TGTGCCAGCTCACAGAGGGGGGCGAACACTGAAGCTTTCTTT
CASSQRGANTEAFF
>15|-|TRBV15|-|TRBJ2-5
TGTGCCACCAGCAGAGATAGAGGGGTCCAAGAGACCCAGTACTTC
CATSRDRGVQETQYF
>15|TRBD1|TRBV7-6|-|TRBJ2-7
TGTGCCAGCAGCTATGGACAGGGGTTCTCCTACGAGCAGTACTTC
CASSYGQGFSYEQYF
>15|-|TRBV5-1|-|TRBJ2-6
TGCGCCAGCAGCGCACAGGGACCTGGGGCCAACGTCCTGACTTTC
CASSAQGPGANVLTF
>15|-|TRBV7-7|-|TRBJ2-7
TGTGCTAGCACCCTCCGCCCCGGGGCCCACTACGAGCAGTACTTC
CASTLRPGAHYEQYF
>14|-|TRBV9|-|TRBJ1-2
TGTGCCAGCAGCGTAGGCAACAGTAAGGATGGCTACACCTTC
CASSVGNSKDGYTF
>9|-|TRBV6-1|-|TRBJ2-1
TGTGCCAGCAACAATGAGCAGTTCTTC
CASNNEQFF
>13|-|TRBV18|-|TRBJ2-1
TGTGCCAGCTCACCACAAACCCACAATGAGCAGTTCTTC
CASSPQTHNEQFF
>16|-|TRBV2|once|TRBJ2-1
TGTGCCAGCAGTGATTCTTTGGCAGGGGGAGGTGTTGAGCAGTTCTTC
CASSDSLAGGGVEQFF
>19|TRBD2|TRBV7-6|-|TRBJ2-1
TGTGCCAGCAGCTCCTCATCCGGGCAAATTTGGACTAGCGGAAATGAGCAGTTCTTC
CASSSSSGQIWTSGNEQFF
>16|-|TRBV28|-|TRBJ2-1
TGTGCCAGCAGTTTACCGACTTCTAGCTCCTACAATGAGCAGTTCTTC
CASSLPTSSSYNEQFF
>12|-|TRBV4-1|-|TRBJ2-7
TGCGCCAGCGAGGGCCTGTCGTCCGAGCAGTACTTC
CASEGLSSEQYF
>16|TRBD2|TRBV27|-|TRBJ2-7
TGTGCCAGCAGTTTTTCCGGGGTACGGGAGGGGCGCGAGCAGTACTTC
CASSFSGVREGREQYF
>17|TRBD1|TRBV18|-|TRBJ2-2
TGTGCCAGCTCAGACGCCGGTGGGACAGGATACACCGGGGAGCTGTTTTTT
CASSDAGGTGYTGELFF
>16|TRBD2|TRBV19|many|TRBJ2-7
TGTGCCAGTAGTCCCTGGACTAGCGGGAGGACCTACGAGCAGTACTTC
CASSPWTSGRTYEQYF
>15|TRBD1|TRBV5-1|-|TRBJ2-1
TGCGCCAGCAGCTGGGGACAGGGGGCTATCAATGAGCAGTTCTTC
CASSWGQGAINEQFF